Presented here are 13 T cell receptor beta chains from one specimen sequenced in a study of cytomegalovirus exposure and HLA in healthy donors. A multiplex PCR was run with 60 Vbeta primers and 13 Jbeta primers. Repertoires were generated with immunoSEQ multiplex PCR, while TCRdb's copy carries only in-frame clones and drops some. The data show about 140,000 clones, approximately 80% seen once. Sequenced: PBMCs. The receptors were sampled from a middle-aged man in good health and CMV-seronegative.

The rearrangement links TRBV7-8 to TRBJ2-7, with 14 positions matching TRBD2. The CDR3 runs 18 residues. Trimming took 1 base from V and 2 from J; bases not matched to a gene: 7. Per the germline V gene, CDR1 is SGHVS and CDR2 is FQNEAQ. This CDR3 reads CASSLEGTSGGPPYEQYF. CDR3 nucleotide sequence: TGTGCCAGCAGCTTAGAAGGGACTAGCGGGGGCCCTCCCTACGAGCAGTACTTC.

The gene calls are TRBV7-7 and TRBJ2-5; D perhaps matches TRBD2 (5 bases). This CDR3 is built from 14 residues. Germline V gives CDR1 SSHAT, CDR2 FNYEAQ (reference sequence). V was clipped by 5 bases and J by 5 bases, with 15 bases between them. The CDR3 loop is CASSEAGVLETQYF. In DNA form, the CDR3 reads TGTGCCAGCAGCGAAGCCGGGGTTTTGGAGACCCAGTACTTC.

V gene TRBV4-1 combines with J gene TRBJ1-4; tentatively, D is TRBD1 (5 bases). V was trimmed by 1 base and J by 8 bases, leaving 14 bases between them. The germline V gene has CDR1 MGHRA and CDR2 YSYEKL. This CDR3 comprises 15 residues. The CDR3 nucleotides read TGCGCCAGCAGCCAAGTTCTAACGGGGGAAGAAAAACTGTTTTTT. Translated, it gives CASSQVLTGEEKLFF.

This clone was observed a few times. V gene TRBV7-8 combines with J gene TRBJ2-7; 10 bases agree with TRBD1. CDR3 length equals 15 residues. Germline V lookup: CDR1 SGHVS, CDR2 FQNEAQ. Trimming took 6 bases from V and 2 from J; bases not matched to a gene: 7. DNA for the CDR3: TGTGCCAGCAGTCTCACGACAGGGGGCGCCTACGAGCAGTACTTC. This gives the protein CASSLTTGGAYEQYF.

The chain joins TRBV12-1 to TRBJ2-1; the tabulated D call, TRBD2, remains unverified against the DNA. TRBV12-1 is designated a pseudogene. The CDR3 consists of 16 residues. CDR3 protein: CASSFARESSYNEQFF. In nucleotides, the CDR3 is TGTGCCAGCAGCTTTGCGAGGGAGAGCTCCTACAATGAGCAGTTCTTC.

The CDR3 bases are TGTGCCAGCAGCGAGCGGATAGCGGGAGTAGGCGAGCAGTACTTC. Translated, it gives CASSERIAGVGEQYF. The V and J genes are TRBV9 and TRBJ2-7; 9 nucleotides match TRBD2. J was trimmed by 6 bases and V by 3 bases; bases with no gene match: 10. From germline, CDR1 is SGDLS and CDR2 YYNGEE. The CDR3 covers 15 residues.

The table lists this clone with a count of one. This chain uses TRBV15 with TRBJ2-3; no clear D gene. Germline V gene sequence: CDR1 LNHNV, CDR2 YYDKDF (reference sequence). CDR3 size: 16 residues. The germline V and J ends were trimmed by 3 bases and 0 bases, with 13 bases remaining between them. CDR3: CATSSTESTSTDTQYF. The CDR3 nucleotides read TGTGCCACCAGCAGTACAGAGAGTACTAGCACAGATACGCAGTATTTT.

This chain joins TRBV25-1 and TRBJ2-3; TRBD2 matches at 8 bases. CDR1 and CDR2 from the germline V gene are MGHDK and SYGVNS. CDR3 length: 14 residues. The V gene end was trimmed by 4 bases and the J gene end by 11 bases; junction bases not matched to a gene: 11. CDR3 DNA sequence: TGTGCCAGCAGTGCCGGGACTAGGGGTAATTTGCAGTATTTT. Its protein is CASSAGTRGNLQYF.

The CDR3 sequence: CASPSRDREGAYEQYF. The CDR3 DNA follows: TGCGCCAGCCCGTCCCGGGACAGGGAAGGGGCCTACGAGCAGTACTTC. This rearrangement joins TRBV5-1 to TRBJ2-5; 9 bases line up with TRBD1. Gene TRBJ2-7 matches the end of the DNA better, so the J call may be wrong. Germline V gene data show CDR1 as SGHRS and CDR2 as YFSETQ. The CDR3 spans 16 residues.

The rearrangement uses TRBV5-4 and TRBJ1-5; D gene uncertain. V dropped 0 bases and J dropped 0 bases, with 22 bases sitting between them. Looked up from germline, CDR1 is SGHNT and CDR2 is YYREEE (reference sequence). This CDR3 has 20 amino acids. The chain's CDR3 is CASSLVGGSRISHSNQPQHF. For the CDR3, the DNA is TGTGCCAGCAGCTTGGTTGGTGGTAGTCGTATTTCCCATAGCAATCAGCCCCAGCATTTT.

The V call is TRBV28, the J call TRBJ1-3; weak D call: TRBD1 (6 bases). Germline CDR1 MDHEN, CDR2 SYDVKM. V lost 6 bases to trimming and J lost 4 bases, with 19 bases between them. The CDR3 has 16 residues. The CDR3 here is CASSTNNRVRGNTIYF. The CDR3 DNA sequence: TGTGCCAGCAGCACGAACAACAGGGTGCGGGGAAACACCATATATTTT. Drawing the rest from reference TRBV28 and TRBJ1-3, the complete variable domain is DVKVTQSSRYLVKRTGEKVFLECVQDMDHENMFWYRQDPGLGLRLIYFSYDVKMKEKGDIPEGYSVSREKKERFSLILESASTNQTSMYLCASSTNNRVRGNTIYFGEGSWLTVV.

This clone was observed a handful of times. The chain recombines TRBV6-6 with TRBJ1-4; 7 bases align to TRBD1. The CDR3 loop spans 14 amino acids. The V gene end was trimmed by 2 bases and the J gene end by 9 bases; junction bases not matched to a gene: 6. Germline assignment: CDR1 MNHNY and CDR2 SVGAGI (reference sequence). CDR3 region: CASSYAGGIQKLFF. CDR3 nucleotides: TGTGCCAGCAGTTACGCAGGGGGTATACAAAAACTGTTTTTT.

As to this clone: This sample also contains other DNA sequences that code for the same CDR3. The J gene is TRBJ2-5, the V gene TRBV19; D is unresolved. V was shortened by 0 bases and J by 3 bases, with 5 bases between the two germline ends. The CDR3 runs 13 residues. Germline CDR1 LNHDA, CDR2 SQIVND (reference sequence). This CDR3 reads CASSIDGEETQYF. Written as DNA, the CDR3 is TGTGCCAGTAGTATAGACGGAGAAGAGACCCAGTACTTC.